This T cell receptor beta chain was documented in a study of blood T cell repertoires in COVID-19. Profiled with immunoSEQ multiplex PCR; TCRdb holds only in-frame clones, not every one. The sample lists 210,000 or so clones, approximately 84% occurring once. CDR1 is SGHDT, CDR2 YYEEEE, per germline. With 3 bases removed from V and 7 bases from J, the gap between germline ends came to 16 bases. CDR3 length equals 14 residues. This TCR was recovered from a woman aged 70-85 years with active or convalescent COVID-19. This rearrangement joins TRBV5-6 to TRBJ1-1; no definite D call. The sequencing input was peripheral blood. The CDR3 sequence: CASSSRGRAGEAFF. CDR3 coding DNA: TGTGCCAGCAGCTCCCGAGGGAGGGCTGGTGAAGCTTTCTTT.